The TCR beta chain under discussion was sequenced for a study of identical twins. Each CDR3 protein gets one entry after TCRdb re-called the 5' RACE reads with MiXCR. The sample includes roughly 690,000 distinct CDR3 sequences, around 20% of them seen just once. CDR1 and CDR2 from the germline V gene are WSHSY and SAAADI. Trimming took 10 bases from V and 2 from J, leaving 24 bases between them. The CDR3 is 17 residues long. The sample also formed part of further work on T cells expressing NK-cell markers. From that paper: Sorted CD3+CD56-NKG2C+, CD3+CD56+NKG2C- and CD3+CD56+NKG2C+ T cells were the source of the TCR beta repertoires. Dominant NKG2C+ clonotype frequencies of roughly 1.0-7.5% of CD8+ T cells were measured in over five donors.

The specimen sequenced was PBMCs. The chain recombines TRBV10-2 with TRBJ2-1; no firm D call. The receptor was derived from a woman younger than 35 in good health. CDR3 nucleotide sequence: TGCGCCACCTACGGGCTCAGTTTGTCGGTCCCCTACAATGAGCAGTTCTTC. Encoded protein: CATYGLSLSVPYNEQFF.